A single count supports the clone carrying this T cell receptor (beta chain). TCRdb's table, derived via immunoSEQ multiplex PCR, lists solely in-frame clones and lacks some. The data hold around 69,000 clones, with approximately 86% observed a single time. These data come from a study of technical replicates of blood from a handful of donors. This TCR was sampled from a human donor in good health. Some clones in this sample may be carry-over from other donors' samples. Sequencing was performed on PBMCs.

The CDR3 reads CASSLVEGRTNEKLFF. In DNA form, the CDR3 reads TGCGCCAGCAGCTTGGTGGAGGGGAGGACTAATGAAAAACTGTTTTTT. The chain combines TRBV5-1 with TRBJ1-4; the D gene is possibly TRBD1 (5 bases). Trimming removed 0 bases at V and 2 bases at J, with 11 bases between. The CDR3 extends over 16 amino acids. Germline lookup yields CDR1 SGHRS and CDR2 YFSETQ.